The clone carrying this T cell receptor beta chain was recorded a few times. This record belongs to a study of Ad26.COV2.S vaccination and SARS-CoV-2 variants. Overall study: By the intramuscular route, Ad26.COV2.S was given once, or twice 56 days apart.

Treatment defined: about 20 received Ad26.COV2.S at low or high dose, single or two shots; roughly five received placebo; per-sample allocation not given. The samples date from day 63 after the first vaccine or placebo injection. This table comes from immunoSEQ multiplex PCR, and its TCRdb copy is limited to in-frame clones, with some not included. The sample records hundreds of thousands of clones, around 90% being singletons. The CDR3 loop spans 16 amino acids. CDR1 is SGHTA and CDR2 is FQGTGA in the germline V gene. V was clipped by 3 bases and J by 6 bases; unmatched bases: 6. The clonotype comes from a person between 18 and 60 years old who received the Ad26.COV2.S COVID-19 vaccine or a placebo. The rearrangement joins TRBV7-3 to TRBJ2-1, with 12 bases matching TRBD1. The specimen was peripheral blood, collected in a trial of Ad26.COV2.S vaccine versus placebo. CDR3 bases: TGTGCCAGCAGCTTCTCCGGGACAGGGGGCCTCAATGAGCAGTTCTTC. It yields the protein CASSFSGTGGLNEQFF.